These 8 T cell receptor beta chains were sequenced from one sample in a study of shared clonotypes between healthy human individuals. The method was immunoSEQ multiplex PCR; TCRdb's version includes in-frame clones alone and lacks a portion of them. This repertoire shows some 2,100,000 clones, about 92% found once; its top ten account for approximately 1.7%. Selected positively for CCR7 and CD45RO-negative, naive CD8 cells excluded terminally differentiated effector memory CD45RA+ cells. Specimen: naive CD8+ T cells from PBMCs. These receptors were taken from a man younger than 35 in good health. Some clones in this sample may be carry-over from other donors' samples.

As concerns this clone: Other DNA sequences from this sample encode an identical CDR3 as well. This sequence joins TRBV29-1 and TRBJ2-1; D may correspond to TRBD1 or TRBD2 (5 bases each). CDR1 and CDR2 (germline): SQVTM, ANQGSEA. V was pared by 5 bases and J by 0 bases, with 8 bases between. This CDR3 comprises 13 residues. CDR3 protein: CSVTGPSYNEQFF. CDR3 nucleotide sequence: TGCAGCGTTACGGGACCCTCCTACAATGAGCAGTTCTTC.

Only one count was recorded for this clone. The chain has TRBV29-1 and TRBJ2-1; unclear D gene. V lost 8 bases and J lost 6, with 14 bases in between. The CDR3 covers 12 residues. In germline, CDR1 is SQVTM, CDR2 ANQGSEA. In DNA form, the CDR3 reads TGCAGCACCAGAGGCGGCCCCAATGAGCAGTTCTTC. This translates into CSTRGGPNEQFF.

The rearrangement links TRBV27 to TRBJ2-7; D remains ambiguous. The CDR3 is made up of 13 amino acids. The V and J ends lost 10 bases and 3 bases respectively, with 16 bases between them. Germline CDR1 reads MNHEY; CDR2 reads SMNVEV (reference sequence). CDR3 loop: CATRKVSGYEQYF. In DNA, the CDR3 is TGTGCCACCCGAAAGGTGTCGGGCTACGAGCAGTACTTC.

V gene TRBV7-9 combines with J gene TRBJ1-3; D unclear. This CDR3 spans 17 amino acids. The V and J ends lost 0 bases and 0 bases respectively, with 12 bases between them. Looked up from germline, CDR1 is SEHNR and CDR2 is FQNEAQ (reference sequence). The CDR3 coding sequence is TGTGCCAGCAGCTTAGCGCGGGAGCAGTACTCTGGAAACACCATATATTTT. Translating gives CASSLAREQYSGNTIYF.

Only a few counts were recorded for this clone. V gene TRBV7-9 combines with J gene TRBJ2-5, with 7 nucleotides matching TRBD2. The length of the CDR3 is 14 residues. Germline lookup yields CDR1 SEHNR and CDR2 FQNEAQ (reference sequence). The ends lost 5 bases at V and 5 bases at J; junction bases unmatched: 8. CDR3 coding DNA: TGTGCCAGCAGCAAACGGACTAGTTCGGAGACCCAGTACTTC. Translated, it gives CASSKRTSSETQYF.

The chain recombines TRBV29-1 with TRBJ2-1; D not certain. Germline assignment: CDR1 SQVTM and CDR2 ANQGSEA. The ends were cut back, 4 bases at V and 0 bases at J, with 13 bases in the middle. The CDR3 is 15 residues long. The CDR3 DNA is TGCAGCGTTGTAGGCCAGGCTTTCTCCTACAATGAGCAGTTCTTC. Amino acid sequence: CSVVGQAFSYNEQFF.

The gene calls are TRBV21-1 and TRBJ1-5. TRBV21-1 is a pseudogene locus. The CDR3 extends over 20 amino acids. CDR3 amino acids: CASSKEVVKGQVLAGQPQHF. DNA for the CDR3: TGTGCCAGCAGCAAAGAGGTAGTAAAGGGACAGGTCTTAGCGGGGCAGCCCCAGCATTTT.

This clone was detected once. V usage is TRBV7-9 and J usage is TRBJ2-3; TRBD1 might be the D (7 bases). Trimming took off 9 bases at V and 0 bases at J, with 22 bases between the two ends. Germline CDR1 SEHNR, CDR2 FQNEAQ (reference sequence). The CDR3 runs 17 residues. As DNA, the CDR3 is TGTGCCAGAGCTGAGATCCAGGGGGGATCCAGCACAGATACGCAGTATTTT. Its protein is CARAEIQGGSSTDTQYF. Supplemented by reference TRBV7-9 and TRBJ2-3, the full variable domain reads DTGVSQNPRHKITKRGQNVTFRCDPISEHNRLYWYRQTLGQGPEFLTYFQNEAQLEKSRLLSDRFSAERPKGSFSTLEIQRTEQGDSAMYLCARAEIQGGSSTDTQYFGPGTRLTVL.